This T cell receptor beta chain was sequenced for a study of blood T cell repertoires in COVID-19. Individuals aged about 18 to 89 years were recruited from 24 US areas. TCRdb's table, derived via immunoSEQ multiplex PCR, lists solely in-frame clones and lacks some. Of a few hundred thousand clones listed, 90% are singletons. The clonotype comes from a man between 25 and 39 years old who had been exposed to COVID-19. The source material was PBMCs or T cells enriched from blood (not recorded which).

In DNA, the CDR3 is TGTGCCAGCAGCAAAGAGCCCAGGGGCACCCAGTACTTC. Translating it yields CASSKEPRGTQYF. The chain recombines TRBV9 with TRBJ2-5; D possibly corresponds to TRBD1 (6 bases). The CDR3 loop spans 13 amino acids. CDR1 is SGDLS and CDR2 is YYNGEE in the germline V gene. V shed 4 bases and J shed 8 bases, with 15 bases lying between them.